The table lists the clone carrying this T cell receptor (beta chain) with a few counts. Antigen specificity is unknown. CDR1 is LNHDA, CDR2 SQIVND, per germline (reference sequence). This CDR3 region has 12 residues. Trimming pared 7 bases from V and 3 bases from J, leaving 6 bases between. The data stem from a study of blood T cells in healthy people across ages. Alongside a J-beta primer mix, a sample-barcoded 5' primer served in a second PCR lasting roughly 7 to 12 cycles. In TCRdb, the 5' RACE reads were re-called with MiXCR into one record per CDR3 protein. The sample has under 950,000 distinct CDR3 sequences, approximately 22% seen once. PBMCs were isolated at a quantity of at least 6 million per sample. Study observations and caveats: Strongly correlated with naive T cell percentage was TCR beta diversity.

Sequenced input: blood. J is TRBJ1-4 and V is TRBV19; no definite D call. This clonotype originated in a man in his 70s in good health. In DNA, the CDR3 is TGTGCCAGTAAATTGCCTAATGAAAAACTGTTTTTT. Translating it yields CASKLPNEKLFF.